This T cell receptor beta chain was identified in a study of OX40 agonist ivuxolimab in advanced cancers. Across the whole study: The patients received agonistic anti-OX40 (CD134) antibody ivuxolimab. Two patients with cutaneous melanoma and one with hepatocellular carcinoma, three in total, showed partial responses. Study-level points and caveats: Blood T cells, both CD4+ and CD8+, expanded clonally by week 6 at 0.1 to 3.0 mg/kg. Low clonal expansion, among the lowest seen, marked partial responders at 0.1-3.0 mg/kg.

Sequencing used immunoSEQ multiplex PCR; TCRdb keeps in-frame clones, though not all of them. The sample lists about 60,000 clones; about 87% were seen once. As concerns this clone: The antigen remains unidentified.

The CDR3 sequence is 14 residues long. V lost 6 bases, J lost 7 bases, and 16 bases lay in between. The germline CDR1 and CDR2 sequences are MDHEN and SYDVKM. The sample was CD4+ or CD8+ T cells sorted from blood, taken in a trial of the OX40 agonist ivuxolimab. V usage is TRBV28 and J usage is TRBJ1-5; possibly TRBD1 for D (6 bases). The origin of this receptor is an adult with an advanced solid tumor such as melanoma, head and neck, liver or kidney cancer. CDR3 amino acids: CASRVQGGGQPQHF. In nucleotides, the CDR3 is TGTGCCAGCAGGGTACAGGGAGGGGGACAGCCCCAGCATTTT. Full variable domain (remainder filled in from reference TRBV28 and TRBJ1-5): DVKVTQSSRYLVKRTGEKVFLECVQDMDHENMFWYRQDPGLGLRLIYFSYDVKMKEKGDIPEGYSVSREKKERFSLILESASTNQTSMYLCASRVQGGGQPQHFGDGTRLSIL.